The entry below describes one T cell receptor beta chain. Measured with immunoSEQ multiplex PCR; TCRdb has only the in-frame clones, and not every one. This table has approximately 210,000 clones, about 83% appearing once. The germline V gene has CDR1 SNHLY and CDR2 FYNNEI. The ends were cut back, 4 bases at V and 8 bases at J, with 11 bases in the middle. The CDR3 has 13 residues. The data belong to a study of blood T cell repertoires in COVID-19. Across the whole study: Acute and convalescent COVID-19 specimens originated in the United States, Italy and Spain. Sources were T cells, B-cell-depleted T cells, or PBMCs; the material itself was cDNA or gDNA.

The genes are TRBV2 and TRBJ1-4; D not resolved. The source of this sequence is a man in his fifties or sixties with active or convalescent COVID-19. The sequenced sample consisted of peripheral blood. CDR3 region: CASSGPRVEKLFF. The CDR3 DNA reads TGTGCCAGCAGTGGGCCCCGGGTGGAAAAACTGTTTTTT.